This T cell receptor beta chain was captured by sequencing in a study of response to subunit inactivated influenza vaccine. The germline V and J ends were trimmed by 4 bases and 3 bases, with 10 bases remaining between them. Per the germline V gene, CDR1 is LGHDT and CDR2 is YNNKEL (reference sequence). The CDR3 spans 13 residues. TCRdb re-called the RT-PCR reads with MiXCR, one entry per CDR3 protein. The sample shows 600,000 to 850,000 distinct CDR3 sequences, 11% to 15% of them seen only once. Sequenced material: PBMCs from blood, taken around 15 days before vaccination. The chain recombines TRBV3-1 with TRBJ2-7; D not resolved. The receptor's source is a man in his fifties who received an inactivated influenza vaccine. The CDR3 loop reads CASSLAWDYEQYF. CDR3 DNA: TGTGCCAGCAGCCTTGCTTGGGACTACGAGCAGTACTTC.